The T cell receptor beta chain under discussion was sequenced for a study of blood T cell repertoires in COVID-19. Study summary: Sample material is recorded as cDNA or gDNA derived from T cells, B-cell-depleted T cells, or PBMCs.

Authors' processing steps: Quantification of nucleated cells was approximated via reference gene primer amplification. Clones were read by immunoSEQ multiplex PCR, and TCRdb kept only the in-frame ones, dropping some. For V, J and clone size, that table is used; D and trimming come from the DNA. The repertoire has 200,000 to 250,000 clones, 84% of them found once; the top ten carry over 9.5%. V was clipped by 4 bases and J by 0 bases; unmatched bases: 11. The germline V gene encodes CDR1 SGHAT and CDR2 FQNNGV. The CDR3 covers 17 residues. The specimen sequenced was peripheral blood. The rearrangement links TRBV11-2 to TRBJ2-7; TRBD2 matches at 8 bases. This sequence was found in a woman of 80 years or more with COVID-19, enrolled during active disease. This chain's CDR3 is CASSSVHGGASSYEQYV. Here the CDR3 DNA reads TGTGCCAGCAGCTCCGTACACGGGGGGGCTAGCTCCTACGAGCAGTACGTC.